This TCR beta chain is drawn from a study of T-cell reconstitution after alpha-beta-depleted transplantation in children. Regarding the study as a whole: The authors attributed T-cell counts and diversity one year after transplant mostly to newly produced T cells. Where alpha-beta T cells came from about two months after transplant was reportedly several hundred expanded graft clones. Day-60 TCRbeta diversity that was high in some patients was derived from surviving recipient T cells and thymic progenitors.

As it was prepared, the TCRbeta library received unique molecular identifiers. TCRdb re-derived calls from the PCR reads in MiXCR, one entry per CDR3 protein. This sample has approximately 290,000 distinct CDR3 sequences, with approximately 10% found just once. There are a few counts of this clonotype. The target antigen is unknown. This TCR was recovered from a male patient aged 2 to 10 who had a stem cell transplant for chronic granulomatous disease, so the T cells may come from the graft donor. This material consisted of peripheral blood, taken 180 days after TCRalphabeta/CD19-depleted stem cell transplant.

Here the CDR3 DNA reads TGCAGCGCGAGCCTTGAATTGAGGGCCACTGAAGCTTTCTTT. This sequence encodes CSASLELRATEAFF. The rearrangement joins TRBV29-1 to TRBJ1-1, with D unclear. Germline V gives CDR1 SQVTM, CDR2 ANQGSEA. V was trimmed by 7 bases and J by 4 bases, leaving 19 bases between them. CDR3 length: 14 amino acids.